The TCR beta chain under discussion was sequenced for a study of preoperative IRX-2 immunotherapy in early breast cancer. Clones were sequenced by immunoSEQ multiplex PCR, and TCRdb holds only the in-frame ones, with some missing. The sample lists under 30,000 clones, 85% to 90% occurring once. Sample treatment: preoperative locoregional IRX-2 cytokine immunotherapy. CDR1 is MGHRA, CDR2 YSYEKL, per germline. This CDR3 contains 16 residues. The V segment lost 6 bases and the J segment 7 bases; nucleotides outside the gene matches: 11. This specimen consisted of tumor tissue, obtained after IRX-2 immunotherapy. This TCR derives from a human donor with breast cancer. This sequence joins TRBV4-1 and TRBJ2-1; 11 nucleotides line up with TRBD2. The CDR3 is CASRVATSGAWNEQFF. The CDR3 bases are TGCGCCAGCAGGGTTGCGACTAGCGGGGCATGGAATGAGCAGTTCTTC.